Listed below are T cell receptor beta chains from one sample, sequenced in a study of shared clonotypes between healthy human individuals. Only in-frame clones appear in the TCRdb table, and some are missing; sequencing was by immunoSEQ multiplex PCR. The sample records some 2,500,000 clones, 85% to 95% being singletons. Input material: naive CD4+ T cells from PBMCs. The receptors come from a man aged 18 to 29 in good health. Some clones in this sample may be carry-over from other donors' samples. Each CDR3 is given with its conserved first and last residue. The D gene is left open where the match is weak. Rows give clone size only sometimes, using once, few, many, or a class for an expanded clone.

CDR3 protein: CASSQGSAGGSGYTF
CDR3 DNA: TGCGCCAGCAGCCAAGGGTCGGCAGGGGGCAGTGGCTACACCTTC
clone size: -
V gene: TRBV4-3
D gene: TRBD1
J gene: TRBJ1-2

CDR3 protein: CASSIRGSYNEQFF
CDR3 DNA: TGTGCCAGTAGTATCCGGGGATCCTACAATGAGCAGTTCTTC
clone size: once
V gene: TRBV19
D gene: -
J gene: TRBJ2-1

CDR3 protein: CASSQNRALNTEAFF
CDR3 DNA: TGTGCCAGCAGCCAAAACAGGGCCCTGAACACTGAAGCTTTCTTT
clone size: -
V gene: TRBV6-5
D gene: -
J gene: TRBJ1-1

CDR3 protein: CASNQAGRAYEQYF
CDR3 DNA: TGTGCCAGCAACCAGGCTGGGAGAGCCTACGAGCAGTACTTC
clone size: -
V gene: TRBV28
D gene: -
J gene: TRBJ2-7

CDR3 protein: CASSWGGRTGELFF
CDR3 DNA: TGTGCCAGCAGTTGGGGGGGTCGCACCGGGGAGCTGTTTTTT
clone size: -
V gene: TRBV28
D gene: TRBD2
J gene: TRBJ2-2

CDR3 protein: CASTLQGASFGNTIYF
CDR3 DNA: TGTGCCAGTACCTTACAGGGGGCGAGCTTTGGAAACACCATATATTTT
clone size: -
V gene: TRBV19
D gene: TRBD1
J gene: TRBJ1-3

CDR3 protein: CASSQVGVSYNEQFF
CDR3 DNA: TGTGCCAGCAGCCAAGTGGGTGTGTCCTACAATGAGCAGTTCTTC
clone size: -
V gene: TRBV4-2
D gene: -
J gene: TRBJ2-1

CDR3 protein: CASSFSSGFSYEQYF
CDR3 DNA: TGTGCCAGCAGCTTCAGTAGCGGGTTCTCCTACGAGCAGTACTTC
clone size: -
V gene: TRBV11-2
D gene: TRBD2
J gene: TRBJ2-7

CDR3 protein: CASSPNVPREVTDTQYF
CDR3 DNA: TGTGCCAGCTCACCAAATGTTCCGAGGGAGGTCACAGATACGCAGTATTTT
clone size: once
V gene: TRBV18
D gene: -
J gene: TRBJ2-3

CDR3 protein: CASSSASQETQYF
CDR3 DNA: TGCGCCAGCAGCTCGGCTAGCCAAGAGACCCAGTACTTC
clone size: -
V gene: TRBV5-1
D gene: -
J gene: TRBJ2-5

CDR3 protein: CAWSPRGLYGYTF
CDR3 DNA: TGTGCCTGGAGTCCGCGGGGCCTCTATGGCTACACCTTC
clone size: -
V gene: TRBV30
D gene: -
J gene: TRBJ1-2

CDR3 protein: CASSLAAGVDEKLFF
CDR3 DNA: TGTGCCAGCAGCTTAGCCGCAGGGGTGGATGAAAAACTGTTTTTT
clone size: -
V gene: TRBV7-9
D gene: -
J gene: TRBJ1-4

CDR3 protein: CASSQSVPGEETQYF
CDR3 DNA: TGTGCCAGCAGCCAATCAGTCCCGGGGGAAGAGACCCAGTACTTC
clone size: -
V gene: TRBV16
D gene: -
J gene: TRBJ2-5

CDR3 protein: CASRFDRVDTEAFF
CDR3 DNA: TGTGCCAGCAGATTCGACAGGGTGGACACTGAAGCTTTCTTT
clone size: -
V gene: TRBV28
D gene: TRBD1
J gene: TRBJ1-1

CDR3 protein: CASSSIHLAGGHNEQFF
CDR3 DNA: TGTGCCAGCAGCTCAATTCACTTAGCGGGAGGTCACAATGAGCAGTTCTTC
clone size: -
V gene: TRBV7-2
D gene: TRBD2
J gene: TRBJ2-1

CDR3 protein: CASSYFASGSTDEQFF
CDR3 DNA: TGTGCCAGCAGTTACTTTGCTAGCGGGAGTACCGATGAGCAGTTCTTC
clone size: -
V gene: TRBV6-5
D gene: TRBD2
J gene: TRBJ2-1

CDR3 protein: CASSPAGARQETQYF
CDR3 DNA: TGTGCCAGCAGCCCGGCCGGGGCCAGGCAAGAGACCCAGTACTTC
clone size: -
V gene: TRBV11-3
D gene: -
J gene: TRBJ2-5

CDR3 protein: CASSESPRAVETQYF
CDR3 DNA: TGTGCCAGCAGTGAGAGCCCCCGGGCAGTTGAGACCCAGTACTTC
clone size: -
V gene: TRBV2
D gene: -
J gene: TRBJ2-5

CDR3 protein: CASSIRAGRSYEQYF
CDR3 DNA: TGTGCCAGTAGTATCCGAGCGGGACGGTCCTACGAGCAGTACTTC
clone size: -
V gene: TRBV19
D gene: TRBD2
J gene: TRBJ2-7

CDR3 protein: CATKQGYEQFF
CDR3 DNA: TGTGCCACCAAGCAGGGATACGAGCAGTTCTTC
clone size: -
V gene: TRBV6-5
D gene: -
J gene: TRBJ2-1

CDR3 protein: CASTPGGEWSYEQYF
CDR3 DNA: TGTGCCAGCACCCCTGGGGGGGAGTGGTCCTACGAGCAGTACTTC
clone size: -
V gene: TRBV7-9
D gene: TRBD2
J gene: TRBJ2-7

CDR3 protein: CASSPYSGRLQETQYF
CDR3 DNA: TGTGCCAGCAGCCCCTATAGCGGGAGGCTCCAAGAGACCCAGTACTTC
clone size: -
V gene: TRBV7-2
D gene: TRBD2
J gene: TRBJ2-5

CDR3 protein: CSVEGSGGFEQYF
CDR3 DNA: TGCAGCGTTGAAGGTTCCGGGGGTTTCGAGCAGTACTTC
clone size: -
V gene: TRBV29-1
D gene: -
J gene: TRBJ2-7

CDR3 protein: CASSFLNLGTSGSRADTQYF
CDR3 DNA: TGTGCCAGCAGCTTCCTGAACCTCGGGACTAGCGGGAGTCGGGCAGATACGCAGTATTTT
clone size: once
V gene: TRBV7-3
D gene: TRBD2
J gene: TRBJ2-3

CDR3 protein: CASSVARFSEKLFF
CDR3 DNA: TGTGCCAGCAGTGTTGCCAGATTCAGCGAAAAACTGTTTTTT
clone size: -
V gene: TRBV2
D gene: -
J gene: TRBJ1-4

CDR3 protein: CASSLGVLQETQYF
CDR3 DNA: TGCGCCAGCAGCTTGGGTGTACTCCAAGAGACCCAGTACTTC
clone size: -
V gene: TRBV5-1
D gene: -
J gene: TRBJ2-5

CDR3 protein: CASSQVPRWNTEAFF
CDR3 DNA: TGTGCCAGCAGCCAAGTCCCCCGATGGAACACTGAAGCTTTCTTT
clone size: -
V gene: TRBV4-2
D gene: -
J gene: TRBJ1-1

CDR3 protein: CASSRGRFEDTQYF
CDR3 DNA: TGTGCCAGCAGCCGCGGGAGGTTTGAAGATACGCAGTATTTT
clone size: -
V gene: TRBV27
D gene: TRBD2
J gene: TRBJ2-3

CDR3 protein: CATRGALFYEQYF
CDR3 DNA: TGTGCCACGCGGGGGGCGCTTTTCTACGAGCAGTACTTC
clone size: -
V gene: TRBV28
D gene: TRBD2
J gene: TRBJ2-7

CDR3 protein: CASSLTGGVTDTQYF
CDR3 DNA: TGTGCCAGCAGCTTAACGGGGGGCGTCACAGATACGCAGTATTTT
clone size: -
V gene: TRBV7-3
D gene: -
J gene: TRBJ2-3

CDR3 protein: CASSLLAGVGETQYF
CDR3 DNA: TGTGCCAGCAGCTTACTAGCGGGAGTGGGCGAGACCCAGTACTTC
clone size: -
V gene: TRBV7-3
D gene: TRBD2
J gene: TRBJ2-5

CDR3 protein: CASSQGDSNYGYTF
CDR3 DNA: TGCGCCAGCAGCCAGGGGGATTCTAACTATGGCTACACCTTC
clone size: -
V gene: TRBV5-1
D gene: TRBD1
J gene: TRBJ1-2

CDR3 protein: CARDIGGADTGELFF
CDR3 DNA: TGTGCCAGAGACATCGGGGGCGCCGACACCGGGGAGCTGTTTTTT
clone size: -
V gene: TRBV2
D gene: -
J gene: TRBJ2-2

CDR3 protein: CSVGSSLAGEWNTGELFF
CDR3 DNA: TGCAGCGTTGGTTCATCACTAGCGGGAGAATGGAACACCGGGGAGCTGTTTTTT
clone size: -
V gene: TRBV29-1
D gene: TRBD2
J gene: TRBJ2-2

CDR3 protein: CASSLGDRGSDTQYF
CDR3 DNA: TGCGCCAGCAGCTTAGGGGACAGGGGGAGTGATACGCAGTATTTT
clone size: -
V gene: TRBV5-1
D gene: TRBD1
J gene: TRBJ2-3

CDR3 protein: CATSRAPAETNEKLFF
CDR3 DNA: TGTGCCACCAGCAGAGCCCCGGCGGAGACTAATGAAAAACTGTTTTTT
clone size: -
V gene: TRBV15
D gene: -
J gene: TRBJ1-4

CDR3 protein: CASSRGLAGWGELFF
CDR3 DNA: TGTGCCAGCAGCCGCGGACTAGCGGGATGGGGGGAGCTGTTTTTT
clone size: once
V gene: TRBV11-3
D gene: TRBD2
J gene: TRBJ2-2

CDR3 protein: CASSLGTGGLSDTQYF
CDR3 DNA: TGTGCCAGCAGCCTGGGGACAGGGGGGCTTTCAGATACGCAGTATTTT
clone size: -
V gene: TRBV11-2
D gene: TRBD1
J gene: TRBJ2-3

CDR3 protein: CASSFLPSGGSDVGYTF
CDR3 DNA: TGTGCCAGCAGCTTCCTACCCTCGGGGGGGTCCGACGTTGGCTACACCTTC
clone size: -
V gene: TRBV7-6
D gene: -
J gene: TRBJ1-2

CDR3 protein: CASSQERPSGNNEQFF
CDR3 DNA: TGCGCCAGCAGCCAAGAGAGGCCTAGCGGGAACAATGAGCAGTTCTTC
clone size: -
V gene: TRBV4-3
D gene: TRBD2
J gene: TRBJ2-1

CDR3 protein: CASSLDGQAGEQFF
CDR3 DNA: TGTGCCAGCAGCTTAGATGGGCAAGCGGGTGAGCAGTTCTTC
clone size: -
V gene: TRBV11-2
D gene: -
J gene: TRBJ2-1

CDR3 protein: CASSSTSGRNYNEQFF
CDR3 DNA: TGTGCCAGCAGTTCTACTAGCGGGAGAAACTACAATGAGCAGTTCTTC
clone size: -
V gene: TRBV6-5
D gene: TRBD2
J gene: TRBJ2-1

CDR3 protein: CASTTGFTEAFF
CDR3 DNA: TGTGCCAGCACTACAGGGTTCACTGAAGCTTTCTTT
clone size: -
V gene: TRBV28
D gene: -
J gene: TRBJ1-1

CDR3 protein: CASSPLAGEVAGELFF
CDR3 DNA: TGTGCCAGCAGCCCCCTAGCGGGAGAAGTGGCCGGGGAGCTGTTTTTT
clone size: -
V gene: TRBV11-3
D gene: TRBD2
J gene: TRBJ2-2

CDR3 protein: CASRQDGSGNTIYF
CDR3 DNA: TGTGCCAGCCGACAGGACGGATCTGGAAACACCATATATTTT
clone size: -
V gene: TRBV14
D gene: -
J gene: TRBJ1-3

CDR3 protein: CASSLALTGPTYEQYF
CDR3 DNA: TGCGCCAGCAGCTTGGCCTTGACGGGACCAACCTACGAGCAGTACTTC
clone size: -
V gene: TRBV5-1
D gene: -
J gene: TRBJ2-7

CDR3 protein: CASSQAGPSTDTQYF
CDR3 DNA: TGCGCCAGCAGCCAAGCGGGCCCCAGCACAGATACGCAGTATTTT
clone size: -
V gene: TRBV4-1
D gene: -
J gene: TRBJ2-3

CDR3 protein: CATYLDRPTDTQYF
CDR3 DNA: TGCGCCACCTATCTGGACAGGCCTACAGATACGCAGTATTTT
clone size: -
V gene: TRBV5-1
D gene: TRBD1
J gene: TRBJ2-3